These 21 T cell receptor beta chains were all obtained from the same sample, sequenced in a study of blood T cell repertoires in COVID-19. The data were produced by immunoSEQ multiplex PCR, yet TCRdb's version contains in-frame clones alone and is incomplete. The sample has 310,000 or so clones, 87% seen once. Source material: peripheral blood. The receptors here all came from a man aged 45-65 years with active or convalescent COVID-19.

The V call is TRBV5-4, the J call TRBJ2-1; D uncertain. CDR1 is SGHNT and CDR2 is YYREEE in the germline V gene (reference sequence). Trimming cost V 0 bases and J 7 bases, with 14 bases left between them. The CDR3 consists of 15 residues. This chain's CDR3 is CASSLAGPLVNEQFF. Written as DNA, the CDR3 is TGTGCCAGCAGCTTGGCAGGTCCTCTGGTGAATGAGCAGTTCTTC.

This clone showed up just once. This chain connects TRBV3-1 (or the pseudogene TRBV3-2) to TRBJ2-5, with D possibly TRBD2 on 7 matching bases. The CDR3 loop spans 15 amino acids. V was clipped by 6 bases and J by 1 base, with 15 bases between them. From germline, CDR1 is LGHDT and CDR2 YNNKEL (reference sequence). CDR3 region: CASRYRGGAQETQYF. As DNA, the CDR3 is TGTGCCAGCAGGTACCGTGGGGGGGCCCAAGAGACCCAGTACTTC.

V and J are TRBV5-6 and TRBJ2-5; perhaps TRBD1 as D (6 bases). Trimming left V 5 bases short and J 3 bases short, with 14 bases between. CDR3 length equals 14 residues. From germline, CDR1 is SGHDT and CDR2 YYEEEE. The CDR3 loop reads CASSHRVNKETQYF. Written as DNA, the CDR3 is TGTGCCAGCAGTCACAGGGTGAACAAAGAGACCCAGTACTTC.

The J gene is TRBJ1-5, the V gene TRBV15, with unresolved D. In germline, CDR1 is LNHNV, CDR2 YYDKDF (reference sequence). The V end was cut by 2 bases, the J end by 7 bases, with 15 bases between. The CDR3 is 15 amino acids. CDR3 DNA: TGTGCCACCAGCAGAAACCGGGAGCGGGGACAGCCCCAGCATTTT. Translation gives CATSRNRERGQPQHF. Using reference TRBV15 and TRBJ1-5 for the parts outside the CDR3, the full variable domain is DAMVIQNPRYQVTQFGKPVTLSCSQTLNHNVMYWYQQKSSQAPKLLFHYYDKDFNNEADTPDNFQSRRPNTSFCFLDIRSPGLGDTAMYLCATSRNRERGQPQHFGDGTRLSIL.

The chain employs TRBV15 and TRBJ1-5, with a tentative D call TRBD1 (5 bases). The CDR3 covers 14 residues. The germline V gene has CDR1 LNHNV and CDR2 YYDKDF (reference sequence). Trimming took 0 bases from V and 11 from J, leaving 14 bases between them. CDR3 in amino acids: CATSRDVQGEAQHF. CDR3 bases: TGTGCCACCAGCAGAGATGTGCAGGGCGAGGCCCAGCATTTT. The whole variable domain, remainder taken from reference TRBV15 and TRBJ1-5, is DAMVIQNPRYQVTQFGKPVTLSCSQTLNHNVMYWYQQKSSQAPKLLFHYYDKDFNNEADTPDNFQSRRPNTSFCFLDIRSPGLGDTAMYLCATSRDVQGEAQHFGDGTRLSIL.

V is TRBV7-2 and J is TRBJ2-7; 8 bases match TRBD2. The CDR3 loop spans 16 amino acids. CDR1 SGHTA and CDR2 FQGNSA come from the germline V gene. V dropped 1 base and J dropped 4; count of bases not matched to a gene: 9. The CDR3 DNA reads as TGTGCCAGCAGCTTAGTGGGAGCGGGAGATTCTTACGAGCAGTACTTC. Protein: CASSLVGAGDSYEQYF.

The V gene is TRBV29-1, the J gene TRBJ1-1; D gene ambiguous. V lost 6 bases to trimming and J lost 5 bases, with 10 bases between them. Germline V gene data show CDR1 as SQVTM and CDR2 as ANQGSEA. The CDR3 sequence is 11 residues long. Here the CDR3 reads CSVPGGTEAFF. Here the CDR3 DNA reads TGCAGCGTGCCAGGTGGAACTGAAGCTTTCTTT.

This sequence joins TRBV30 and TRBJ1-6; D is perhaps TRBD1 (6 bases). V lost 2 bases to trimming and J lost 5 bases, with 10 bases between them. From germline, CDR1 is GTSNPN and CDR2 SVGIG (reference sequence). The CDR3 extends over 14 amino acids. CDR3 nucleotides: TGTGCCTGGAGTCAGGGGTTGCATAATTCACCCCTCCACTTT. This translates into CAWSQGLHNSPLHF.

The chain is built from TRBV7-2 and TRBJ1-4, with D perhaps matching TRBD1 (6 bases). The germline gives CDR1 SGHTA, CDR2 FQGNSA. Deletions cut 2 bases from V and 8 bases from J, with 15 bases between. The CDR3 totals 15 residues. The DNA for the CDR3 is TGTGCCAGCAGCTTATCGGCGGGGGCGCGAGAAAAACTGTTTTTT. It specifies CASSLSAGAREKLFF. Full variable domain (remainder filled in from reference TRBV7-2 and TRBJ1-4): GAGVSQSPSNKVTEKGKDVELRCDPISGHTALYWYRQSLGQGLEFLIYFQGNSAPDKSGLPSDRFSAERTGGSVSTLTIQRTQQEDSAVYLCASSLSAGAREKLFFGSGTQLSVL.

This chain connects TRBV29-1 to TRBJ2-5, with TRBD2 identical over 8 bases. Germline V lookup: CDR1 SQVTM, CDR2 ANQGSEA. The junction had 8 bases not matched to a gene; V was cut back by 7 bases and J by 4 bases. This CDR3 contains 13 residues. CDR3 bases: TGCAGCGCTCGGACGGGGGGGCTAGAGACCCAGTACTTC. This codes for CSARTGGLETQYF. Full variable domain (outside the CDR3, taken from reference TRBV29-1 and TRBJ2-5): SAVISQKPSRDICQRGTSLTIQCQVDSQVTMMFWYRQQPGQSLTLIATANQGSEATYESGFVIDKFPISRPNLTFSTLTVSNMSPEDSSIYLCSARTGGLETQYFGPGTRLLVL.

The chain links TRBV4-2 to TRBJ2-5, with 9 bases aligning to TRBD2. CDR3 length: 17 residues. CDR1 is LGHNA and CDR2 is YNFKEQ in the germline V gene. With 3 bases clipped from V and 1 base from J, the junction kept 9 bases outside the gene matches. The CDR3 sequence is CASSQGLTSGAQETQYF. Here the CDR3 DNA reads TGTGCCAGCAGCCAGGGACTGACTAGCGGAGCCCAAGAGACCCAGTACTTC.

The chain joins TRBV7-7 to TRBJ2-2, with a tentative D call TRBD1 (5 bases). This CDR3 contains 15 residues. With 0 bases removed from V and 6 bases from J, the gap between germline ends came to 11 bases. Germline V gene data show CDR1 as SSHAT and CDR2 as FNYEAQ (reference sequence). The CDR3 loop is CASSLAQQGSGELFF. The CDR3 DNA reads TGTGCCAGCAGCTTAGCGCAGCAGGGCTCCGGGGAGCTGTTTTTT.

V gene TRBV7-2 combines with J gene TRBJ1-1; D unresolved. The CDR3 extends over 14 amino acids. The V and J ends lost 2 bases and 1 base respectively, with 8 bases between them. Germline V gene sequence: CDR1 SGHTA, CDR2 FQGNSA. Written as DNA, the CDR3 is TGTGCCAGCAGCTTACAACATACGAACACTGAAGCTTTCTTT. Its translation: CASSLQHTNTEAFF. Variable domain in full (rest from reference TRBV7-2 and TRBJ1-1): GAGVSQSPSNKVTEKGKDVELRCDPISGHTALYWYRQSLGQGLEFLIYFQGNSAPDKSGLPSDRFSAERTGGSVSTLTIQRTQQEDSAVYLCASSLQHTNTEAFFGQGTRLTVV.

The chain joins TRBV2 to TRBJ2-6; unclear D gene. Per the germline V gene, CDR1 is SNHLY and CDR2 is FYNNEI. Trimming stripped 3 bases from V and 0 bases from J, with 6 bases between. This CDR3 contains 15 residues. The CDR3 loop is CASSDSFSGANVLTF. CDR3 DNA sequence: TGTGCCAGCAGTGATAGTTTCTCTGGGGCCAACGTCCTGACTTTC.

This chain uses TRBV28 with TRBJ1-2, with D uncertain. V was trimmed by 2 bases and J by 4 bases, leaving 11 bases between them. The CDR3 is 14 residues long. CDR1 MDHEN and CDR2 SYDVKM come from the germline V gene. CDR3 protein: CASSLEVALYGYTF. Here the CDR3 DNA reads TGTGCCAGCAGTTTAGAGGTGGCCCTCTATGGCTACACCTTC.

The DNA of the CDR3 is TGTGCCAGCAGCAACAATAGACTCTACAACAATGAGCAGTTCTTC. Translated, it gives CASSNNRLYNNEQFF. The rearrangement joins TRBV7-9 to TRBJ2-1; D call uncertain. Trimming left V 5 bases short and J 5 bases short, with 16 bases between. This CDR3 is 15 amino acids long. Germline lookup yields CDR1 SEHNR and CDR2 FQNEAQ (reference sequence).

The chain carries TRBV7-8 and TRBJ2-1, with 7 bases matching TRBD1. Losses at the gene ends were 1 base for V and 0 bases for J; bases not matched to a gene: 9. The CDR3 is made up of 18 amino acids. Germline values: CDR1 SGHVS, CDR2 FQNEAQ. CDR3 DNA sequence: TGTGCCAGCAGCTTAGTGGGGAGACAGGGTAGCTCCTACAATGAGCAGTTCTTC. As protein: CASSLVGRQGSSYNEQFF.

The chain has TRBV29-1 and TRBJ1-2, with 8 nucleotides matching TRBD1. The CDR3 runs to 15 residues. Germline V gene sequence: CDR1 SQVTM, CDR2 ANQGSEA. Unmatched junction bases numbered 7, after V lost 4 bases and J lost 0 bases. The CDR3 reads CSVVSVRGPNYGYTF. The CDR3, as DNA: TGCAGCGTTGTATCGGTCAGGGGGCCTAACTATGGCTACACCTTC. Together with reference TRBV29-1 and TRBJ1-2, the CDR3 gives the full variable domain: SAVISQKPSRDICQRGTSLTIQCQVDSQVTMMFWYRQQPGQSLTLIATANQGSEATYESGFVIDKFPISRPNLTFSTLTVSNMSPEDSSIYLCSVVSVRGPNYGYTFGSGTRLTVV.

The V call is TRBV19, the J call TRBJ1-6; a possible D gene is TRBD1 (6 bases). V lost 4 bases, J lost 8 bases, and 12 bases lay in between. The CDR3 is 14 amino acids. The germline V gene encodes CDR1 LNHDA and CDR2 SQIVND (reference sequence). In nucleotides, the CDR3 is TGTGCCAGTAGTACCACTCCAGGGGATTCACCCCTCCACTTT. This encodes CASSTTPGDSPLHF.

The chain recombines TRBV12-3 or TRBV12-4 with TRBJ2-2, with 7 bases aligning to TRBD1. This CDR3 has 13 residues. V lost 5 bases, J lost 6 bases, and 3 bases stayed unmatched. The CDR3 nucleotides are TGTGCCAGCAGTCGGACAGGTCCCGGGGAGCTGTTTTTT. This sequence encodes CASSRTGPGELFF.

This chain connects TRBV30 to TRBJ2-5; D might be TRBD1 (5 bases). Germline V gene lookup returns CDR1 GTSNPN and CDR2 SVGIG (reference sequence). This CDR3 comprises 13 residues. Trimming pared 0 bases from V and 5 bases from J, leaving 10 bases between. The chain's CDR3 is CAWSVGAGETQYF. The CDR3 DNA sequence: TGTGCCTGGAGTGTAGGGGCAGGCGAGACCCAGTACTTC.